This TCR beta chain was captured by sequencing in a study of blood T cell repertoires in COVID-19. In the original workflow: Reference gene primer amplification yielded estimated nucleated cell counts. Produced via immunoSEQ multiplex PCR; TCRdb's table is partial and in-frame only. The D gene and trimming were derived from the DNA, and the V and J assignments and clone size from that table. The data hold roughly 100,000 clones, with about 91% observed a single time. The germline V gene encodes CDR1 MNHEY and CDR2 SVGAGI. This CDR3 spans 14 amino acids. V lost 0 bases and J 5 bases, leaving 10 bases between the germline ends.

This receptor was identified in a man aged 18 to 30 with acute or convalescent COVID-19. The specimen sequenced was peripheral blood. The chain combines TRBV6-5 with TRBJ1-1, with D tentatively TRBD1 (6 bases). CDR3 sequence: CASSYSSGVTEAFF. The CDR3 bases are TGTGCCAGCAGTTACTCGTCAGGGGTAACTGAAGCTTTCTTT.